The T cell receptor beta chain described here comes from a study of blood T cells in healthy people across ages. Notes on the study in general: A strong correlation was found between TCR beta diversity and the percentage of naive T cells.

Notes on this clonotype: What it binds is not known.

The authors ran a second PCR of roughly 6 to 12 cycles using a sample-barcoded 5' primer and a J-beta primer mix. A single record per CDR3 protein comes from TCRdb applying MiXCR to the 5' RACE reads. In the table there are hundreds of thousands of distinct CDR3 sequences, roughly 50% of which are singletons. Trimming took 5 bases from V and 5 from J, leaving 12 bases between them. The CDR3 loop spans 13 amino acids. This chain connects TRBV12-3 or TRBV12-4 to TRBJ1-2; D call uncertain. Sample: blood. The TCR comes from an elderly man in good health. CDR3 DNA sequence: TGTGCCAGCAGTCCGAACCGACTATATGGCTACACCTTC. This codes for CASSPNRLYGYTF.